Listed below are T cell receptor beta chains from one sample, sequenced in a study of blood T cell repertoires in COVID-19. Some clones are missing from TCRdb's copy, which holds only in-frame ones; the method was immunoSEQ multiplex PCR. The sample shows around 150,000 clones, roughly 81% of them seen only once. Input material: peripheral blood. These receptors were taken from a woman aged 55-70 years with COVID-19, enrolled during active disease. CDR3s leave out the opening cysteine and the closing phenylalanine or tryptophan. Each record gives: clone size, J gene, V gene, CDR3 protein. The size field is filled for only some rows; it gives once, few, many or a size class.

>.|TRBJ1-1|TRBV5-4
ASRRDRGEWTEAF
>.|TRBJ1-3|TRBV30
AWSEGTRSGNTIY
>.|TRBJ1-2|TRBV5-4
ASSLGQLYGYT
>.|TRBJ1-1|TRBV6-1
ANRQGPSSTEAF
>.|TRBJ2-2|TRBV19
ASSIVVPRGTGELF
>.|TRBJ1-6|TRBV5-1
ASSLAGQGGYNSPLH
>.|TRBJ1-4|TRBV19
ASRRQATNEKLF
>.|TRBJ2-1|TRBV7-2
ASSLTRLAGTYNEQF
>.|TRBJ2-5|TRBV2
ASRLGETQY
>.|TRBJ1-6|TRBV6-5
ASSYSAGEGSPLH
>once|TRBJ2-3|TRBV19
ASTVGDTQY
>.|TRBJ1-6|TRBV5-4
ASSLGTGGNSPLH
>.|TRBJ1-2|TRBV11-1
ASSFQGIGYT
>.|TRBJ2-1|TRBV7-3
ASSSSQREVNEQF
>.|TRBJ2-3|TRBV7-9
ATGTTSTDTQY
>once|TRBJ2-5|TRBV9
ASSVDEGVAETQY
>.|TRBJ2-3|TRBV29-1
SVAGARVDTQY
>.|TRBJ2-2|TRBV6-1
ASSESYTGELF
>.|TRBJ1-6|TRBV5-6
ASSAAGGQVHSPLH
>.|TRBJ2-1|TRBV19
ASSIVGQGVGNEQF
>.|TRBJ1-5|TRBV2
ASSRGDTSNQPQH
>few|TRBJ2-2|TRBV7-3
ASSLMGGAGELF
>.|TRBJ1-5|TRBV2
ASGIGGNQPQH
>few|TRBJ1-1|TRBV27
ASSFQGGTEAF
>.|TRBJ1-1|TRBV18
ASSPGLTVNTEAF
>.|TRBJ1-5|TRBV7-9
ASSFDIQGNQPQH
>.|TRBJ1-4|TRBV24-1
ATPWGGRDGKLF
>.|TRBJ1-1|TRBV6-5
ASSYSSLNTEAF
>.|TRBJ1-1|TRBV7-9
ASSLPERGTEAF
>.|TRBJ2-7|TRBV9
ASSPGGRTYEQY
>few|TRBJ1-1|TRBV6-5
ASSYRGGTEAF
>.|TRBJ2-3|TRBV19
ASSIDGVRGDTQY
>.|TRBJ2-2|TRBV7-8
ASSLRWELF